This T cell receptor (beta chain) was observed in a study of a mutant IDH1 vaccine in newly diagnosed glioma. The germline V gene has CDR1 MDHEN and CDR2 SYDVKM. The germline V and J ends were trimmed by 6 bases and 0 bases, with 7 bases remaining between them. CDR3 length: 13 residues. Concerning this clone: No antigen is known for it.

Stated time point: week 11, during vaccination. All doses held 300 ug of mutant IDH1 20-mer peptide, with topical imiquimod. TCRdb's copy holds only in-frame clones and misses some; the assay was immunoSEQ multiplex PCR. This table has some 60,000 clones, 84% appearing once. J is TRBJ2-3 and V is TRBV28; D gene uncertain. The TCR sequence derives from a man in his thirties or forties with glioma. Source: PBMCs, taken from a glioma patient whose treatment included an IDH1 peptide vaccine. As DNA, the CDR3 is TGTGCCAGCAGAGCTTTTAGCACAGATACGCAGTATTTT. Its protein product is CASRAFSTDTQYF. Looking up the rest from reference TRBV28 and TRBJ2-3 gives the full variable domain: DVKVTQSSRYLVKRTGEKVFLECVQDMDHENMFWYRQDPGLGLRLIYFSYDVKMKEKGDIPEGYSVSREKKERFSLILESASTNQTSMYLCASRAFSTDTQYFGPGTRLTVL.